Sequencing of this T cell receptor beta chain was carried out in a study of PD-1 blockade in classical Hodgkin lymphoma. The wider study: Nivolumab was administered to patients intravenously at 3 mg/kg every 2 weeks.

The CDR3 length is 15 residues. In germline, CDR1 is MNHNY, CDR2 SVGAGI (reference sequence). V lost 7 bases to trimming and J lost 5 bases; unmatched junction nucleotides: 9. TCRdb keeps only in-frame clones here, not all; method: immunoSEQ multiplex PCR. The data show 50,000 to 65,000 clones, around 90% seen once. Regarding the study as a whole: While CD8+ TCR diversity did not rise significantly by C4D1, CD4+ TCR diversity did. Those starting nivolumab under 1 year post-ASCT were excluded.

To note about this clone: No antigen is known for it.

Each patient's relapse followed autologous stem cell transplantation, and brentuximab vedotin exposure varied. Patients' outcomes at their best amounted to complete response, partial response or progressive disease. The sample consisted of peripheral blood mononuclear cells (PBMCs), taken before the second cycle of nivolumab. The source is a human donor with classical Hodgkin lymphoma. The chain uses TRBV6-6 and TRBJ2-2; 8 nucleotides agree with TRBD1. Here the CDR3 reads CASTDGQGRTGELFF. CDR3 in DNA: TGTGCCAGCACCGACGGACAGGGTCGAACCGGGGAGCTGTTTTTT.